This passage covers 15 T cell receptor beta chains from one sample sequenced in a study of shared clonotypes between healthy human individuals. Only in-frame clones appear in the TCRdb table, and some are missing; sequencing was by immunoSEQ multiplex PCR. The table lists approximately 470,000 clones, approximately 82% of them singletons. Sequenced: PBMCs. The receptors shown here come from a woman in her thirties or forties in good health. Some clones in this sample may be carry-over from other donors' samples.

Comment on this clone: Other DNA sequences in this sample translate to the same CDR3. This chain connects TRBV19 to TRBJ1-1, with D uncertain. CDR1 and CDR2 (germline): LNHDA, SQIVND (reference sequence). The CDR3 is made up of 13 amino acids. Trimming took 3 bases from V and 1 from J, leaving 6 bases between them. CDR3 loop: CASSITANTEAFF. Written as DNA, the CDR3 is TGTGCCAGTAGTATTACGGCGAACACTGAAGCTTTCTTT.

Notes on this clone: Other DNA sequences from this sample encode an identical CDR3 as well. V gene TRBV7-9 combines with J gene TRBJ2-7; no definite D call. Germline V gene sequence: CDR1 SEHNR, CDR2 FQNEAQ (reference sequence). This CDR3 contains 14 residues. With 1 base removed from V and 2 bases from J, the gap between germline ends came to 9 bases. This chain's CDR3 is CASSLGADPYEQYF. The CDR3, as DNA: TGTGCCAGCAGCTTAGGGGCAGACCCCTACGAGCAGTACTTC.

This chain connects TRBV19 to TRBJ2-2; D uncertain. The CDR3 is made up of 13 amino acids. Germline values: CDR1 LNHDA, CDR2 SQIVND (reference sequence). V was shortened by 4 bases and J by 6 bases, with 9 bases between the two germline ends. CDR3 nucleotide sequence: TGTGCCAGTAGTACCTTCTTGGCCGGGGAGCTGTTTTTT. It yields the protein CASSTFLAGELFF.

This rearrangement joins TRBV28 to TRBJ1-1; D unclear. CDR3 length equals 13 residues. CDR1 and CDR2 (germline): MDHEN, SYDVKM. V lost 2 bases and J 0 bases, leaving 4 bases between the germline ends. CDR3 loop: CASSLEMNTEAFF. CDR3 DNA sequence: TGTGCCAGCAGTTTAGAGATGAACACTGAAGCTTTCTTT.

Comment on this clone: In the same sample, other DNA sequences code for this CDR3. The rearrangement uses TRBV25-1 and TRBJ2-7; D is unclear. The CDR3 covers 13 residues. The germline gives CDR1 MGHDK, CDR2 SYGVNS. V gave up 1 base and J gave up 2 bases, with 6 bases separating them. The CDR3 coding sequence is TGTGCCAGCAGTGAATTCGACGCCTACGAGCAGTACTTC. It specifies CASSEFDAYEQYF.

Comments on this clone: This sample includes further DNA sequences coding for the same CDR3. The chain links TRBV28 to TRBJ2-7; D is perhaps TRBD1 or TRBD2 (6 bases each). The CDR3 sequence is 13 residues long. Germline assignment: CDR1 MDHEN and CDR2 SYDVKM. Deletions cut 6 bases from V and 0 bases from J, with 9 bases between. In DNA, the CDR3 is TGTGCCAGCAGCCGGGGGCGCTCCTACGAGCAGTACTTC. Translating it yields CASSRGRSYEQYF.

Only a few counts were recorded for this clone. The V call is TRBV15, the J call TRBJ1-1; TRBD1 matches at 9 bases. V shed 3 bases and J 3 bases; nucleotides not matched to a gene: 14. Germline V CDR1 and CDR2: LNHNV, YYDKDF (reference sequence). This CDR3 has 18 residues. CDR3 coding DNA: TGTGCCACCAGCAGCGCACCGGGACAGGGTGTAGGGGACACTGAAGCTTTCTTT. Amino acids: CATSSAPGQGVGDTEAFF.

The table lists this clone with a few counts. This rearrangement joins TRBV25-1 to TRBJ2-1, with 8 bases matching TRBD2. Losses at the gene ends were 9 bases for V and 5 bases for J; bases not matched to a gene: 6. Germline CDR1 reads MGHDK; CDR2 reads SYGVNS. CDR3 length: 13 amino acids. CDR3 sequence reads: CASSGTHHNEQFF. DNA of the CDR3: TGTGCCAGTAGCGGGACTCACCACAATGAGCAGTTCTTC.

The CDR3 DNA is TGTGCCAGTAGTAATATACAGGGGGATCAGCCCCAGCATTTT. Protein: CASSNIQGDQPQHF. V usage is TRBV19 and J usage is TRBJ1-5; TRBD1 aligns across 8 bases. This CDR3 contains 14 residues. Trimming at V came to 4 bases and at J to 5 bases, leaving 4 bases not matched to a gene. Germline CDR1 reads LNHDA; CDR2 reads SQIVND (reference sequence).

The V and J genes are TRBV11-2 and TRBJ2-1; 12 bases are a match to TRBD2. Germline CDR1 is SGHAT and CDR2 is FQNNGV. Germline trimming cut 4 bases from V and 5 bases from J; bases unmatched to any gene: 3. This CDR3 is built from 15 residues. The CDR3 protein is CASSSRLAGDNEQFF. The CDR3 coding sequence is TGTGCCAGCAGCTCTAGACTAGCGGGAGACAATGAGCAGTTCTTC.

V usage is TRBV4-1 and J usage is TRBJ2-1; 10 bases are a match to TRBD2. This CDR3 has 18 amino acids. The trim removed 1 base at V and 7 bases at J, leaving 13 bases unmatched. The germline V gene encodes CDR1 MGHRA and CDR2 YSYEKL. CDR3 residues: CASSQVPPASGSRNEQFF. The CDR3 DNA is TGCGCCAGCAGCCAAGTCCCTCCCGCTAGCGGGAGTCGGAATGAGCAGTTCTTC.

The CDR3 DNA reads TGTGCCAGCAGTGACGACAGGAAACAAGAGACCCAGTACTTC. It specifies CASSDDRKQETQYF. The chain uses TRBV25-1 and TRBJ2-5; weak D call: TRBD1 (6 bases). Germline values: CDR1 MGHDK, CDR2 SYGVNS. The germline V and J ends were trimmed by 3 bases and 2 bases, with 10 bases remaining between them. The CDR3 sequence is 14 residues long.

The chain employs TRBV6-1 and TRBJ2-1; 7 bases are a match to TRBD1. The V gene end was trimmed by 6 bases and the J gene end by 7 bases; junction bases not matched to a gene: 3. This CDR3 is 12 amino acids long. Germline V CDR1 and CDR2: MNHNS, SASEGT. This CDR3 reads CASRGQYNEQFF. The CDR3 bases are TGTGCCAGCAGGGGACAGTATAATGAGCAGTTCTTC.

V usage is TRBV5-1 and J usage is TRBJ2-1; TRBD2 matches 12 bases. Germline V gene data show CDR1 as SGHRS and CDR2 as YFSETQ. The CDR3 spans 15 residues. With V trimmed by 0 bases and J by 5 bases, 0 bases remained unmatched. CDR3 bases: TGCGCCAGCAGCTTGGGACTAGCGGGAGACAATGAGCAGTTCTTC. Translating it yields CASSLGLAGDNEQFF.

The chain is built from TRBV7-3 and TRBJ2-5; 10 positions match TRBD1. TRBJ2-7 explains the end of the DNA better; the J call may be wrong. The CDR3 length is 15 residues. The V gene's germline CDR1 is SGHTA and CDR2 FQGTGA. The CDR3 sequence is CASSLVPGTGDEQYF. In nucleotides, the CDR3 is TGTGCCAGCAGCTTAGTCCCGGGGACAGGGGACGAGCAGTACTTC.